This T cell receptor (beta chain) was sequenced during a study of CD8 T cell repertoires and HIV-1 epitope variants. Study at large: Each of Twenty-five Gag and Nef epitope peptides stimulated a separate culture. Tested: three Gag epitope families, Nef HW9 and YT9.

This clone occurred a few times. The antigen is not known. The data were produced by immunoSEQ multiplex PCR, yet TCRdb's version contains in-frame clones alone and is incomplete. The repertoire has about 5,800 clones, about 63% of them found once; the top ten carry roughly 37%. V shed 3 bases and J shed 3 bases, with 18 bases lying between them. Per the germline V gene, CDR1 is LNHDA and CDR2 is SQIVND (reference sequence). The CDR3 spans 16 residues. This chain joins TRBV19 and TRBJ2-7; D is unclear. This clonotype was sampled from a male donor with HIV. Input material: cultured CD8+ T cells derived from PBMCs. This chain's CDR3 is CASSMSRPATVYEQYF. CDR3 nucleotides: TGTGCCAGTAGTATGTCTCGGCCAGCAACTGTCTACGAGCAGTACTTC.